One sample yielded the 4 T cell receptor beta chains listed below, sequenced in a study of control samples from healthy donors and cancer patients. TCRdb keeps only in-frame clones here, not all; method: immunoSEQ multiplex PCR. The sample includes approximately 160,000 clones, around 90% seen only once; the top ten take 0.68%. The sequenced sample consisted of blood. These TCRs come from a woman in her twenties or thirties in good health.

This CDR3 is CASSPWEGENQETQYF. DNA of the CDR3: TGTGCCAGCAGCCCCTGGGAGGGAGAGAACCAAGAGACCCAGTACTTC. V is TRBV7-9 and J is TRBJ2-5; 7 nucleotides line up with TRBD2. The J segment lost 0 bases and the V segment lost 5 bases, leaving 9 bases of the junction unmatched. Germline assignment: CDR1 SEHNR and CDR2 FQNEAQ (reference sequence). The CDR3 is 16 amino acids. Together with reference TRBV7-9 and TRBJ2-5, the CDR3 gives the full variable domain: DTGVSQNPRHKITKRGQNVTFRCDPISEHNRLYWYRQTLGQGPEFLTYFQNEAQLEKSRLLSDRFSAERPKGSFSTLEIQRTEQGDSAMYLCASSPWEGENQETQYFGPGTRLLVL.

The rearrangement joins TRBV10-3 to TRBJ2-1, with 7 nucleotides matching TRBD2. Germline CDR1 reads ENHRY; CDR2 reads SYGVKD. With 11 bases clipped from V and 7 bases from J, the junction kept 14 bases outside the gene matches. This CDR3 has 14 residues. The CDR3 sequence: CAVQTGGSRNEQFF. CDR3 coding DNA: TGTGCCGTCCAAACCGGCGGGAGCAGGAATGAGCAGTTCTTC.

This chain links TRBV9 with TRBJ1-2, with a tentative D call TRBD1 (6 bases). V was shortened by 3 bases and J by 9 bases, with 9 bases between the two germline ends. The V gene's germline CDR1 is SGDLS and CDR2 YYNGEE. The CDR3 runs to 11 residues. CDR3 residues: CASSEGGRYTF. In DNA form, the CDR3 reads TGTGCCAGCAGCGAGGGGGGGCGCTACACCTTC.

The chain joins TRBV12-3 or TRBV12-4 to TRBJ1-3, with TRBD1 as a possible D gene (5 bases). This CDR3 has 13 residues. Trimming removed 10 bases from V and 3 bases from J, with 13 bases in between. CDR3 in amino acids: CATTWGGGNTIYF. As DNA, the CDR3 is TGTGCCACCACCTGGGGGGGTGGAAACACCATATATTTT.